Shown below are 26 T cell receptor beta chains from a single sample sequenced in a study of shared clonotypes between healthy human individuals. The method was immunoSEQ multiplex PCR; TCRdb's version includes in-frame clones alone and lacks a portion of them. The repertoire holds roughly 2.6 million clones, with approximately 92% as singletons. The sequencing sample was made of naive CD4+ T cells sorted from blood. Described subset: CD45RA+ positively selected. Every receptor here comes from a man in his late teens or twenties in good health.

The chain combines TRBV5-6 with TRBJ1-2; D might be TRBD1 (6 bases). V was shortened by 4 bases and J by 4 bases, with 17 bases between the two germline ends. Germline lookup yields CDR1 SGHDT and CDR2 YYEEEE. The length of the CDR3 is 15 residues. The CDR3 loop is CASSLITGYLYGYTF. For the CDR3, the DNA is TGTGCCAGCAGCCTGATTACAGGGTATCTCTATGGCTACACCTTC. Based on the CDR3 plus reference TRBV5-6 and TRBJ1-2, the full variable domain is DAGVTQSPTHLIKTRGQQVTLRCSPKSGHDTVSWYQQALGQGPQFIFQYYEEEERQRGNFPDRFSGHQFPNYSSELNVNALLLGDSALYLCASSLITGYLYGYTFGSGTRLTVV.

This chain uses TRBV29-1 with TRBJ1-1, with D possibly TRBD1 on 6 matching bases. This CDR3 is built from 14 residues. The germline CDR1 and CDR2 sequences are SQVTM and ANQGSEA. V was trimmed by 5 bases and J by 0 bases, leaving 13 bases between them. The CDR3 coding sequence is TGCAGCGTTACGCAGGGGAACCTGAACACTGAAGCTTTCTTT. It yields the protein CSVTQGNLNTEAFF.

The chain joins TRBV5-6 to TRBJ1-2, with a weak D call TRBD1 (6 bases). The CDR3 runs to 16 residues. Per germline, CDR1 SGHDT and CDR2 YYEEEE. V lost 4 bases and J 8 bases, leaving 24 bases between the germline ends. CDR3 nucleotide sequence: TGTGCCAGCAGCCATGAAAACAGGGAAGGGCCACGCGGCTACACCTTC. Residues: CASSHENREGPRGYTF.

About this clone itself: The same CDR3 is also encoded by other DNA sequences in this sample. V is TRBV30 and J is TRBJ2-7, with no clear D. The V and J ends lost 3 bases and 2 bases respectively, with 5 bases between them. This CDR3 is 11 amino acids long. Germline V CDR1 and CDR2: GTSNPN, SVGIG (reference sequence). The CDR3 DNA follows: TGTGCCTGGAGCGACCCCTACGAGCAGTACTTC. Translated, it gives CAWSDPYEQYF.

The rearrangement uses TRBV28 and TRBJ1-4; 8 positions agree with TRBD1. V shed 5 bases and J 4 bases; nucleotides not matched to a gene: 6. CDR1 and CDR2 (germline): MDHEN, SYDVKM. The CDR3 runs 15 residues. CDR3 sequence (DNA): TGTGCCAGCAGTACCGGGACAGGACGTAATGAAAAACTGTTTTTT. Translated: CASSTGTGRNEKLFF.

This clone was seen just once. CDR3: CAIKPGEANTEAFF. CDR3 nucleotide sequence: TGTGCCATCAAACCGGGGGAGGCGAACACTGAAGCTTTCTTT. V usage is TRBV10-3 and J usage is TRBJ1-1; D possibly corresponds to TRBD1 (5 bases). CDR3 length: 14 residues. CDR1 and CDR2 from the germline V gene are ENHRY and SYGVKD. Trimming shortened V by 7 bases and J by 1 base, and 13 bases separated the two germline ends.

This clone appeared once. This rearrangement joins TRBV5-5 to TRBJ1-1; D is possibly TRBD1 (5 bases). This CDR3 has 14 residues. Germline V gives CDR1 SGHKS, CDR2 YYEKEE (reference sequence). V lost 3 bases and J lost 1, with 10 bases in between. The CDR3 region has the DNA TGTGCCAGCAGCTCCGCGACAGCGAACACTGAAGCTTTCTTT. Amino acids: CASSSATANTEAFF.

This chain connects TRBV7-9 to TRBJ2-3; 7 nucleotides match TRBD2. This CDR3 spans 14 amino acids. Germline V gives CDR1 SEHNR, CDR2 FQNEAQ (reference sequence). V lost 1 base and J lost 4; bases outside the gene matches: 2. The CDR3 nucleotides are TGTGCCAGCAGCTTAGGAGCGGGATCAGATACGCAGTATTTT. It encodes CASSLGAGSDTQYF.

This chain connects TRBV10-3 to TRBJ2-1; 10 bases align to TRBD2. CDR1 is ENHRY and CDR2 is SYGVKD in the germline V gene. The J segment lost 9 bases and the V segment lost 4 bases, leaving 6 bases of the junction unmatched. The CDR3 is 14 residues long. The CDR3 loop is CAISAGLAEIEQFF. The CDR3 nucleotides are TGTGCCATCAGTGCCGGACTAGCGGAGATTGAGCAGTTCTTC.

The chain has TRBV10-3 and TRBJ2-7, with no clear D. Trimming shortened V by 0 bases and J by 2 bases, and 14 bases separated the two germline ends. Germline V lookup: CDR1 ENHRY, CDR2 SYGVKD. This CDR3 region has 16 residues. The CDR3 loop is CAISESIAAVPYEQYF. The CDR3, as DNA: TGTGCCATCAGTGAGTCGATAGCTGCAGTCCCCTACGAGCAGTACTTC.

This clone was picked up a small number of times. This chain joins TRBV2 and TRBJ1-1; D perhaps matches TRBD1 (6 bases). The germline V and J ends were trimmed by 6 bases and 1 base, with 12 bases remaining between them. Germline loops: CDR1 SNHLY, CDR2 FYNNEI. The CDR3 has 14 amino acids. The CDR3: CASRAGTQNTEAFF. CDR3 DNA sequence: TGTGCCAGCAGGGCCGGGACACAGAACACTGAAGCTTTCTTT.

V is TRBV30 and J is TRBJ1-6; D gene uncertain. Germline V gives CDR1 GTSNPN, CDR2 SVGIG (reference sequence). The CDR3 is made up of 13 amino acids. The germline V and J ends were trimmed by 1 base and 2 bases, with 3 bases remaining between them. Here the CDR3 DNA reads TGTGCCTGGAGTGCCCCCTATAATTCACCCCTCCACTTT. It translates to CAWSAPYNSPLHF.

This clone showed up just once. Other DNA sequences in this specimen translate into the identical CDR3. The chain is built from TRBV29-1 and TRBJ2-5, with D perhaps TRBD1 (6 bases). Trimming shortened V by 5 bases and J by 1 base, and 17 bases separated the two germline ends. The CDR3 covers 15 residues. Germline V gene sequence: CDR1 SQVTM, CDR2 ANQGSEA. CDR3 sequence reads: CSVSDSPNIQETQYF. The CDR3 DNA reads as TGCAGCGTTTCGGACAGTCCAAATATCCAAGAGACCCAGTACTTC.

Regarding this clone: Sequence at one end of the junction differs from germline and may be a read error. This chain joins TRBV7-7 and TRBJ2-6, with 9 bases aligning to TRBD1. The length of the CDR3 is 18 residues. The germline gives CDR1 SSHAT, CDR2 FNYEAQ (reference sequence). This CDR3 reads CASSLATGQGTGANVLTF. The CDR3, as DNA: TGTGCTAGCAGCTTAGCCACAGGACAGGGGACTGGGGCCAACGTCCTGACTTTC. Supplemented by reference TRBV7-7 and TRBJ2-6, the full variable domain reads GAGVSQSPRYKVTKRGQDVTLRCDPISSHATLYWYQQALGQGPEFLTYFNYEAQPDKSGLPSDRFSAERPEGSISTLTIQRTEQRDSAMYRCASSLATGQGTGANVLTFGAGSRLTVL.

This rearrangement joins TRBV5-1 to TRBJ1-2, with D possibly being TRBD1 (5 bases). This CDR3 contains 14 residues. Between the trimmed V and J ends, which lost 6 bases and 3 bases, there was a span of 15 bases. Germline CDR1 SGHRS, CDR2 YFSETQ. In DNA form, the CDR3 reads TGCGCCAGCACCCCCGTGCGGGGGGACTATGGCTACACCTTC. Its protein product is CASTPVRGDYGYTF.

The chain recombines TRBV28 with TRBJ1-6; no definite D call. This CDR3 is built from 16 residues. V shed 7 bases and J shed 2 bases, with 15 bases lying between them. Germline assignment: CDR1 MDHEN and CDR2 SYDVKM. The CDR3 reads CASTTAGSPYNSPLHF. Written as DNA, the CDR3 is TGTGCCAGCACCACTGCGGGGAGTCCCTATAATTCACCCCTCCACTTT.

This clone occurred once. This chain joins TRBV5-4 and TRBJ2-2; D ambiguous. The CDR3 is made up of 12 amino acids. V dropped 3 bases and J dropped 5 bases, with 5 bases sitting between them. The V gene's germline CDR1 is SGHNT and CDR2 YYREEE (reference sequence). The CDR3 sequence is CASSSQTGELFF. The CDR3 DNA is TGTGCCAGCAGCTCCCAAACCGGGGAGCTGTTTTTT.

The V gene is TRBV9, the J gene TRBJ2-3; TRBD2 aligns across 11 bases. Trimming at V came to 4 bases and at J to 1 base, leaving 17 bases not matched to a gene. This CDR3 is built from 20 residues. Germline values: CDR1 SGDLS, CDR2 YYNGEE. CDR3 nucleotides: TGTGCCAGCAGCTGCCTTAGGAGTAGCGGGGGGGCCCTGGGCACAGATACGCAGTATTTT. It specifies CASSCLRSSGGALGTDTQYF.

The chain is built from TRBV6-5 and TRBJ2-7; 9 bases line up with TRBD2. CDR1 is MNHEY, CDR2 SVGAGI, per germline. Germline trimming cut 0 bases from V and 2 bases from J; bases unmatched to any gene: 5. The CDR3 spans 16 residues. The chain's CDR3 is CASSYSTTSGTYEQYF. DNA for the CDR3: TGTGCCAGCAGTTACTCGACGACTAGCGGTACCTACGAGCAGTACTTC.

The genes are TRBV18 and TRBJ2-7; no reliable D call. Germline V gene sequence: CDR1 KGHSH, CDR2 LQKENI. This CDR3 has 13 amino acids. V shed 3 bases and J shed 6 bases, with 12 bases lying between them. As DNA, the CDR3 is TGTGCCAGCTCACCCCAATTACGAGGCGAGCAGTACTTC. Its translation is CASSPQLRGEQYF.

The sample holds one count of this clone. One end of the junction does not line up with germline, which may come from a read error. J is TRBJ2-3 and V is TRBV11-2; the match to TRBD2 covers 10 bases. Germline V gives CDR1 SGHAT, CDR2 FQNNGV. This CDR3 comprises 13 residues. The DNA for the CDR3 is TGTGCCAGCAGCTTAGATCGTTTTAGCGGGGGGTCTTTT. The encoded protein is CASSLDRFSGGSF.

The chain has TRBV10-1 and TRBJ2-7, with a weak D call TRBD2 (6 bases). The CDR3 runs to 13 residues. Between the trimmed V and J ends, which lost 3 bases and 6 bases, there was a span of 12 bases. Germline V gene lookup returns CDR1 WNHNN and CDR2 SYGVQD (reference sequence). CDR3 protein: CASSESPGLEQYF. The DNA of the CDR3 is TGCGCCAGCAGTGAATCCCCGGGACTCGAGCAGTACTTC.

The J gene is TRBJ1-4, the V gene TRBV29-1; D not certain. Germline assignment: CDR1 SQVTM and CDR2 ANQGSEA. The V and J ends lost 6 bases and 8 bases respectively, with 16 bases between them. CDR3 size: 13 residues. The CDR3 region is CSVAADAREKLFF. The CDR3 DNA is TGCAGCGTGGCGGCGGACGCCCGCGAAAAACTGTTTTTT. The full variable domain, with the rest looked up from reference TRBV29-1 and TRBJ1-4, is SAVISQKPSRDICQRGTSLTIQCQVDSQVTMMFWYRQQPGQSLTLIATANQGSEATYESGFVIDKFPISRPNLTFSTLTVSNMSPEDSSIYLCSVAADAREKLFFGSGTQLSVL.

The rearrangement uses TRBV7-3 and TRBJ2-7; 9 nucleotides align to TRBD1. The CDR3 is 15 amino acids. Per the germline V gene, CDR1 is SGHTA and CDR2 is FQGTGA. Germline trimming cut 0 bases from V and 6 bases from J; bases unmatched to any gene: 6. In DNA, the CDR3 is TGTGCCAGCAGCTTAACAGACAGGGGGTACCCCGAGCAGTACTTC. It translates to CASSLTDRGYPEQYF. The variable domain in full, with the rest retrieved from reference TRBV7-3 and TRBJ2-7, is GAGVSQTPSNKVTEKGKYVELRCDPISGHTALYWYRQSLGQGPEFLIYFQGTGAADDSGLPNDRFFAVRPEGSVSTLKIQRTERGDSAVYLCASSLTDRGYPEQYFGPGTRLTVT.

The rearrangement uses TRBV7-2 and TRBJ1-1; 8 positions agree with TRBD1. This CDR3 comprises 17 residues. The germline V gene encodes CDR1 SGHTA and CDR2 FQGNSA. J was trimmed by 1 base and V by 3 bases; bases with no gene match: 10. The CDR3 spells CASSFSGGSPRNTEAFF. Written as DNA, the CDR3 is TGTGCCAGCAGCTTCTCAGGGGGCTCCCCTCGGAACACTGAAGCTTTCTTT. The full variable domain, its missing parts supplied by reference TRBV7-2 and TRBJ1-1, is GAGVSQSPSNKVTEKGKDVELRCDPISGHTALYWYRQSLGQGLEFLIYFQGNSAPDKSGLPSDRFSAERTGGSVSTLTIQRTQQEDSAVYLCASSFSGGSPRNTEAFFGQGTRLTVV.

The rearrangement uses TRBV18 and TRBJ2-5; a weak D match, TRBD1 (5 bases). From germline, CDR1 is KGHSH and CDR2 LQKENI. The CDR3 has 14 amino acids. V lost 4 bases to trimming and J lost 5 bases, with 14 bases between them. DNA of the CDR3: TGTGCCAGCTCACTAGCAGGGAATGGGGAGACCCAGTACTTC. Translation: CASSLAGNGETQYF.